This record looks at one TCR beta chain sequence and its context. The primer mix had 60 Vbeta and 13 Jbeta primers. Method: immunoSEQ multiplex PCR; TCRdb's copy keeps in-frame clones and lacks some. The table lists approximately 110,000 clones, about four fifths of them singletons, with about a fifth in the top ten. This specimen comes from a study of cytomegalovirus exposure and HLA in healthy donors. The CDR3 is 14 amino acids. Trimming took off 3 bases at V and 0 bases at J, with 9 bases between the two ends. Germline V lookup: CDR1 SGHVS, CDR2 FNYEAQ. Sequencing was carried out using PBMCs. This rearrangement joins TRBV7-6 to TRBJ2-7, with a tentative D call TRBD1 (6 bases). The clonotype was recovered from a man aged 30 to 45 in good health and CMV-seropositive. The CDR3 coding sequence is TGTGCCAGCAGCTTGACAGGAAGCTCCTACGAGCAGTACTTC. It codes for CASSLTGSSYEQYF.